The next 25 T cell receptor beta chains were all read from a single sample in a study of PD-L1 blockade in urothelial cancer. Indicated time point: peripheral blood 6 weeks after treatment start. TCRdb keeps only in-frame clones here, not all; method: immunoSEQ multiplex PCR. The sample carries more than 90,000 clones, around 90% recorded once. Specimen: PBMCs, collected around atezolizumab (anti-PD-L1) treatment. The receptor source for this set is a man aged 60-69 years with urothelial cancer.

V is TRBV10-2 and J is TRBJ1-2; D ambiguous. Per germline, CDR1 WSHSY and CDR2 SAAADI. V lost 2 bases to trimming and J lost 8 bases, with 12 bases between them. The CDR3 length is 13 residues. CDR3 bases: TGCGCCAGCAGTGAGACGGGGTTGGGAGGCTACACCTTC. Its protein is CASSETGLGGYTF.

J is TRBJ2-2 and V is TRBV18, with D possibly matching TRBD1 (6 bases). Germline lookup yields CDR1 KGHSH and CDR2 LQKENI. This CDR3 has 16 amino acids. V dropped 2 bases and J dropped 1 base, with 11 bases sitting between them. The CDR3, as DNA: TGTGCCAGCTCACCAGACAGGAGTGGGAACACCGGGGAGCTGTTTTTT. It encodes CASSPDRSGNTGELFF. Full variable domain (outside the CDR3, taken from reference TRBV18 and TRBJ2-2): NAGVMQNPRHLVRRRGQEARLRCSPMKGHSHVYWYRQLPEEGLKFMVYLQKENIIDESGMPKERFSAEFPKEGPSILRIQQVVRGDSAAYFCASSPDRSGNTGELFFGEGSRLTVL.

The chain recombines TRBV9 with TRBJ2-7, with 11 bases lining up with TRBD2. The V gene's germline CDR1 is SGDLS and CDR2 YYNGEE. J gave up 3 bases and V 3 bases, and 8 bases lay outside the gene matches. The CDR3 extends over 16 amino acids. CDR3 residues: CASSAFPGTSGYEQYF. The DNA of the CDR3 is TGTGCCAGCAGCGCCTTTCCCGGGACTAGCGGCTACGAGCAGTACTTC. Together with reference TRBV9 and TRBJ2-7, the CDR3 gives the full variable domain: DSGVTQTPKHLITATGQRVTLRCSPRSGDLSVYWYQQSLDQGLQFLIQYYNGEERAKGNILERFSAQQFPDLHSELNLSSLELGDSALYFCASSAFPGTSGYEQYFGPGTRLTVT.

The J gene is TRBJ2-1, the V gene TRBV11-1, with a tentative D call TRBD1 (6 bases). Trimming took 4 bases from V and 10 from J, leaving 14 bases between them. The CDR3 sequence is 13 residues long. The germline CDR1 and CDR2 sequences are SGHAT and FQDESV (reference sequence). CDR3 bases: TGTGCCAGCAGCTCAAAAACAGGGACAGAGCAGTTCTTC. It yields the protein CASSSKTGTEQFF.

The chain carries TRBV15 and TRBJ2-5; 8 nucleotides match TRBD2. The germline CDR1 and CDR2 sequences are LNHNV and YYDKDF (reference sequence). V trimming: 0 bases; J trimming: 3 bases; junction bases outside the gene matches: 9. The CDR3 loop spans 17 amino acids. The CDR3 DNA reads TGTGCCACCAGCAGAGATCGGGCGGGGGGCCAGAAAGAGACCCAGTACTTC. Its translation: CATSRDRAGGQKETQYF.

The genes are TRBV30 and TRBJ1-2; the D gene is possibly TRBD1 (6 bases). Germline-derived CDR1 and CDR2 are GTSNPN and SVGIG (reference sequence). This CDR3 has 13 residues. Trimming pared 5 bases from V and 1 base from J, leaving 11 bases between. CDR3 protein: CAWGGQLNYGYTF. DNA for the CDR3: TGTGCCTGGGGCGGACAGCTTAACTATGGCTACACCTTC.

The rearrangement links TRBV18 to TRBJ2-5; tentative D call: TRBD2 (6 bases). V lost 3 bases and J lost 2, with 10 bases in between. Germline-derived CDR1 and CDR2 are KGHSH and LQKENI. CDR3 length: 14 amino acids. CDR3 amino acids: CASSPGLNQETQYF. In DNA form, the CDR3 reads TGTGCCAGCTCACCGGGACTCAATCAAGAGACCCAGTACTTC.

The chain is built from TRBV7-3 and TRBJ2-1; 8 bases match TRBD2. The CDR3 is made up of 15 amino acids. With V trimmed by 3 bases and J by 7 bases, 8 bases remained unmatched. Germline lookup yields CDR1 SGHTA and CDR2 FQGTGA. Here the CDR3 reads CASSLSGGRGNEQFF. The CDR3 nucleotides read TGTGCCAGCAGCTTGTCGGGGGGGCGAGGAAATGAGCAGTTCTTC.

In this sample, this clone turned up once. The chain uses TRBV19 and TRBJ1-3; possibly TRBD1 for D (6 bases). V lost 4 bases and J 3 bases, leaving 7 bases between the germline ends. The CDR3 covers 13 residues. The germline V gene encodes CDR1 LNHDA and CDR2 SQIVND (reference sequence). The CDR3, as DNA: TGTGCCAGTAGTACCAGGGGTGGAAACACCATATATTTT. Amino acids: CASSTRGGNTIYF. The full variable domain, rest sourced from reference TRBV19 and TRBJ1-3, is DGGITQSPKYLFRKEGQNVTLSCEQNLNHDAMYWYRQDPGQGLRLIYYSQIVNDFQKGDIAEGYSVSREKKESFPLTVTSAQKNPTAFYLCASSTRGGNTIYFGEGSWLTVV.

The gene calls are TRBV30 and TRBJ2-7; D gene ambiguous. The V end was cut by 2 bases, the J end by 2 bases, with 13 bases between. Germline V gives CDR1 GTSNPN, CDR2 SVGIG (reference sequence). The CDR3 has 14 residues. The CDR3 is CAWSRGSVPYEQYF. As DNA, the CDR3 is TGTGCCTGGAGTAGAGGCTCCGTCCCCTACGAGCAGTACTTC. Using reference TRBV30 and TRBJ2-7 for the parts outside the CDR3, the full variable domain is SQTIHQWPATLVQPVGSPLSLECTVEGTSNPNLYWYRQAAGRGLQLLFYSVGIGQISSEVPQNLSASRPQDRQFILSSKKLLLSDSGFYLCAWSRGSVPYEQYFGPGTRLTVT.

Notes on this clone: Other DNA sequences in this specimen translate into the identical CDR3. The V gene is TRBV7-9, the J gene TRBJ2-5; D might be TRBD2 (5 bases). V dropped 1 base and J dropped 2 bases, with 5 bases sitting between them. Germline-derived CDR1 and CDR2 are SEHNR and FQNEAQ (reference sequence). The CDR3 is made up of 13 amino acids. The CDR3, as DNA: TGTGCCAGCAGCTTAGGAGGGCAAGAGACCCAGTACTTC. Protein product: CASSLGGQETQYF.

The chain uses TRBV4-1 and TRBJ2-1, with TRBD1 identical over 10 bases. In germline, CDR1 is MGHRA, CDR2 YSYEKL. This CDR3 is built from 15 residues. Trimming at V came to 6 bases and at J to 8 bases, leaving 10 bases not matched to a gene. CDR3 loop: CASRKGPGTGDEQFF. Here the CDR3 DNA reads TGCGCCAGCAGGAAGGGGCCAGGGACAGGGGATGAGCAGTTCTTC.

The chain carries TRBV5-1 and TRBJ2-2, with 7 bases lining up with TRBD1. Germline CDR1 reads SGHRS; CDR2 reads YFSETQ. The CDR3 sequence is 15 residues long. The junction had 5 bases not matched to a gene; V was cut back by 4 bases and J by 2 bases. CDR3 DNA: TGCGCCAGCAGCCCCCGACAGGGCAACACCGGGGAGCTGTTTTTT. It yields the protein CASSPRQGNTGELFF.

The rearrangement uses TRBV6-1 and TRBJ1-5; D is unresolved. The CDR3 has 14 amino acids. Germline V gene lookup returns CDR1 MNHNS and CDR2 SASEGT. Trimming took off 3 bases at V and 0 bases at J, with 6 bases between the two ends. The CDR3 loop is CASSEYYSNQPQHF. The CDR3, as DNA: TGTGCCAGCAGTGAGTATTATAGCAATCAGCCCCAGCATTTT.

The J gene is TRBJ1-5, the V gene TRBV28; 7 nucleotides agree with TRBD1. Trimming removed 6 bases from V and 4 bases from J; junction bases left unmatched: 9. Germline V gives CDR1 MDHEN, CDR2 SYDVKM. The CDR3 contains 15 residues. CDR3 protein: CASSRPTGDNQPQHF. In DNA, the CDR3 is TGTGCCAGCAGCCGTCCTACAGGGGATAATCAGCCCCAGCATTTT.

This clone has just a few counts. This chain uses TRBV14 with TRBJ1-1, with 9 bases identical to TRBD1. Germline V gene lookup returns CDR1 SGHDN and CDR2 FVKESK. With V trimmed by 5 bases and J by 6 bases, 4 bases remained unmatched. There are 13 residues in the CDR3. The CDR3 DNA is TGTGCCAGCAGCTACAGGGGGCTCCCTGAAGCTTTCTTT. Translated: CASSYRGLPEAFF.

CDR3 residues: CASSLYRESYEQYF. For the CDR3, the DNA is TGTGCCAGCAGCTTATACAGGGAATCCTACGAGCAGTACTTC. The chain uses TRBV7-9 and TRBJ2-7; perhaps TRBD1 as D (6 bases). The CDR3 has 14 amino acids. The germline V and J ends were trimmed by 2 bases and 1 base, with 9 bases remaining between them. CDR1 is SEHNR, CDR2 FQNEAQ, per germline (reference sequence).

The V and J genes are TRBV7-2 and TRBJ2-3; TRBD2 matches at 7 bases. CDR3 length: 15 residues. Per germline, CDR1 SGHTA and CDR2 FQGNSA. The V segment lost 5 bases and the J segment 3 bases; nucleotides outside the gene matches: 8. The CDR3 loop is CASSPQRGITDTQYF. The DNA for the CDR3 is TGTGCCAGCAGCCCCCAGCGGGGCATTACAGATACGCAGTATTTT.

The chain has TRBV7-3 and TRBJ1-2; no clear D gene. This CDR3 contains 14 residues. Trimming cost V 5 bases and J 2 bases, with 12 bases left between them. The germline gives CDR1 SGHTA, CDR2 FQGTGA. The CDR3 DNA reads TGTGCCAGCAGCCCCGGATCCGGGAACTATGGCTACACCTTC. Translating it yields CASSPGSGNYGYTF.

This sequence joins TRBV10-3 and TRBJ1-4, with a weak D call TRBD1 (6 bases). Trimming removed 9 bases from V and 5 bases from J, with 13 bases in between. Germline loops: CDR1 ENHRY, CDR2 SYGVKD. CDR3 length: 13 amino acids. The CDR3 DNA reads TGTGCCATTGGTACAGGGAAGAATGAAAAACTGTTTTTT. It encodes CAIGTGKNEKLFF.

The rearrangement links TRBV5-5 to TRBJ1-3, with TRBD1 as a possible D gene (5 bases). Trimming shortened V by 10 bases and J by 4 bases, and 18 bases separated the two germline ends. The CDR3 is made up of 14 amino acids. Germline CDR1 is SGHKS and CDR2 is YYEKEE (reference sequence). CDR3 DNA sequence: TGTGCCTCCACAGCGGGGGGATTGGGAAACACCATATATTTT. Protein sequence: CASTAGGLGNTIYF.

The V gene is TRBV6-1, the J gene TRBJ2-1; D is possibly TRBD2 (6 bases). Germline V gene data show CDR1 as MNHNS and CDR2 as SASEGT. CDR3 length: 15 residues. V shed 3 bases and J shed 3 bases, with 12 bases lying between them. The chain's CDR3 is CASSESGSNYNEQFF. DNA of the CDR3: TGTGCCAGCAGTGAGAGCGGGTCAAACTACAATGAGCAGTTCTTC.

The chain uses TRBV2 and TRBJ1-3; tentatively, D is TRBD1 (5 bases). The germline V gene has CDR1 SNHLY and CDR2 FYNNEI. V dropped 5 bases and J dropped 0 bases, with 8 bases sitting between them. The CDR3 is 14 amino acids. In nucleotides, the CDR3 is TGTGCCAGCAGTAGGGACTTCTCTGGAAACACCATATATTTT. Translated, it gives CASSRDFSGNTIYF.

The chain couples TRBV27 to TRBJ2-5; D may be TRBD1 (8 bases). The CDR3 is 16 residues long. Trimming took 5 bases from V and 5 from J, leaving 21 bases between them. Germline lookup yields CDR1 MNHEY and CDR2 SMNVEV (reference sequence). Written as DNA, the CDR3 is TGTGCCAGCAGTGTGAGACAGGGGACTACGAGGGAGACCCAGTACTTC. Its protein is CASSVRQGTTRETQYF.

CDR3 nucleotide sequence: TGCGCCAGCAGTTTTCGCCCCGGGACAAGCTCCTACGAGCAGTACTTC. This translates into CASSFRPGTSSYEQYF. This rearrangement joins TRBV23-1 to TRBJ2-7, with D possibly TRBD1 on 6 matching bases. TRBV23-1 is an ORF, and what it does is uncertain. Trimming cost V 5 bases and J 0 bases, with 17 bases left between them. The CDR3 contains 16 residues.